This TCR beta chain was recorded in a study of T cells of healthy individuals. TCRdb ran MiXCR on the 5' RACE reads and lists one entry per CDR3 protein. Of about 96,000 distinct CDR3 sequences in the sample, 15% to 20% were seen once. The CDR3 consists of 15 residues. CDR1 is MDHEN, CDR2 SYDVKM, per germline. V lost 0 bases to trimming and J lost 7 bases, with 16 bases between them. This clonotype showed up just a few times. The J gene is TRBJ2-7, the V gene TRBV28, with D possibly being TRBD2 (6 bases). The sequence was obtained from a human donor in good health. CDR3 loop: CASSLWGKAGGEQYF. CDR3 sequence (DNA): TGTGCCAGCAGTTTATGGGGCAAAGCGGGTGGGGAGCAGTACTTC.